The clone carrying this T cell receptor beta chain showed up many times. The antigen is undetermined. CDR1 and CDR2 (germline): LNHDA, SQIVND (reference sequence). V was cut by 4 bases and J by 3 bases, with 6 bases left in between. CDR3 length equals 12 residues. Combining iRepertoire HTBI primers with Arm-PCR of CDR3 regions, the authors built TCR beta libraries. Using its own MiXCR run on the multiplex PCR reads, TCRdb lists one record per CDR3 protein. The sample contains hundreds of thousands of distinct CDR3 sequences, approximately 15% of which appear only once. Regarding time point: newly diagnosed GD, antithyroid drugs for less than 3 months. The TCR library was prepared using RNA isolated from PBMCs. This record comes from a study of regulatory T cells in long-lasting Graves disease. Findings of the study overall: Under persistent disease, TRBV28, TRBJ1-2 and TRBJ2-5 were used preferentially.

Separately, the same data were catalogued under a study of T cells in Graves' hyperthyroidism and ophthalmopathy. That publication notes: Calling Graves' hyperthyroidism stable meant ophthalmopathy did not progress within 18 months. Aged 18 to 65, the patients had hyperthyroidism that was newly diagnosed and had lasted under 2 months. A set of HTBI primers served as the primers for a first-round RT-PCR of the TCR CDR3.

The sample here was peripheral blood mononuclear cells (PBMCs), taken at new diagnosis, from a patient treated with antithyroid drugs. The rearrangement links TRBV19 to TRBJ1-1; D gene uncertain. This sequence originates from a woman aged 25 to 45 with Graves disease. The CDR3 loop reads CASSSRYTEAFF. The CDR3 region has the DNA TGTGCCAGTAGTAGTCGGTACACTGAAGCTTTCTTT.